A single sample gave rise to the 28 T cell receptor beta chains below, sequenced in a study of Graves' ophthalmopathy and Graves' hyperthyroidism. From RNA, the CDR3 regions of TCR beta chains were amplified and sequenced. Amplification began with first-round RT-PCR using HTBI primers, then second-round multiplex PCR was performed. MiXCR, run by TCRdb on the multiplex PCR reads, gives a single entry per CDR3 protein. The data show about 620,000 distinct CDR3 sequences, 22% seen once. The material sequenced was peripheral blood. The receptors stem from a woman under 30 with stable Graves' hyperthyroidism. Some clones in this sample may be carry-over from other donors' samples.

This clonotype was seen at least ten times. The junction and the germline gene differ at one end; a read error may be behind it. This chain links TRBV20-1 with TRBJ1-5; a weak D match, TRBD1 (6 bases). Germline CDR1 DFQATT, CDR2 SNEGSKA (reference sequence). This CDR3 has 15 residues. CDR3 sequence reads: CSAGEANRGNQPQHF. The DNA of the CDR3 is TGCAGTGCTGGAGAGGCAAACAGGGGCAATCAGCCCCAGCATTTT.

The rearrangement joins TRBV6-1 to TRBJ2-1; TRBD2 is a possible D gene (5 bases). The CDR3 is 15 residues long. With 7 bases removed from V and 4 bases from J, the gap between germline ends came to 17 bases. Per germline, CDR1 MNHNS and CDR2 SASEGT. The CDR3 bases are TGTGCCAGCAAGGAGGATCAACGAGAGTACAATGAGCAGTTCTTC. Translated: CASKEDQREYNEQFF.

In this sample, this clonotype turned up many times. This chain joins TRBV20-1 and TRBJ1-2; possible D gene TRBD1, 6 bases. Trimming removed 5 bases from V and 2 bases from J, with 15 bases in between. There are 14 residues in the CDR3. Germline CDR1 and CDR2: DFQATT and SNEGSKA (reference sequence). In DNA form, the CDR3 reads TGCAGTGCTCCACGGACAGCCTCAAACTATGGCTACACCTTC. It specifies CSAPRTASNYGYTF.

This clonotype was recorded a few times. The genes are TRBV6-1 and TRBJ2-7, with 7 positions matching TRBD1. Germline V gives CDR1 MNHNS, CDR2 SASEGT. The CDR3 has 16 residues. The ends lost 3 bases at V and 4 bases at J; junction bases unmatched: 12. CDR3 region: CASSDPSGQFTYEQYF. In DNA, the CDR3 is TGTGCCAGCAGTGATCCTTCGGGACAGTTCACGTACGAGCAGTACTTC.

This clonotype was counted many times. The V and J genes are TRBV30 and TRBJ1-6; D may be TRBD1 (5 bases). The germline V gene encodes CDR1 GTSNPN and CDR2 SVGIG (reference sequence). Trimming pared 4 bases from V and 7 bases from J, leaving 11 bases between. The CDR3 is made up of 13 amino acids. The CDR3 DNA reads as TGTGCCTGGATGGGCCGGGGGAATTCACCCCTCCACTTT. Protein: CAWMGRGNSPLHF.

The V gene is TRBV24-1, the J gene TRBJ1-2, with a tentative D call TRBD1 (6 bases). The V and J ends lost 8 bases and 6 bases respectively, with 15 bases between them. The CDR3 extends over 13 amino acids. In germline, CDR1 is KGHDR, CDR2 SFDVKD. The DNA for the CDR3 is TGTGCCACCAATACAGGGTTCGGAGATGGCTACACCTTC. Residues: CATNTGFGDGYTF.

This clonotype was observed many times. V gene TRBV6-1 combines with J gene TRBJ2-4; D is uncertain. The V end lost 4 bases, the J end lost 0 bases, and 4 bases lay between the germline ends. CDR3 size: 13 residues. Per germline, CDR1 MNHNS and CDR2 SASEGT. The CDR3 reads CASSGLAKNIQYF. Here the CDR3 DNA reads TGTGCCAGCAGTGGATTAGCCAAAAACATTCAGTACTTC.

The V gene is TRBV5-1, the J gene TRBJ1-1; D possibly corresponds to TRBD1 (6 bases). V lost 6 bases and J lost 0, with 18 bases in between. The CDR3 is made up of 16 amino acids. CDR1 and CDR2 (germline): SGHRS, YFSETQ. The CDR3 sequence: CASTSLDWDMNTEAFF. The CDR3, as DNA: TGCGCCAGCACCTCCTTGGATTGGGACATGAACACTGAAGCTTTCTTT. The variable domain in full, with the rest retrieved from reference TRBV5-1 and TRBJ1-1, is KAGVTQTPRYLIKTRGQQVTLSCSPISGHRSVSWYQQTPGQGLQFLFEYFSETQRNKGNFPGRFSGRQFSNSRSEMNVSTLELGDSALYLCASTSLDWDMNTEAFFGQGTRLTVV.

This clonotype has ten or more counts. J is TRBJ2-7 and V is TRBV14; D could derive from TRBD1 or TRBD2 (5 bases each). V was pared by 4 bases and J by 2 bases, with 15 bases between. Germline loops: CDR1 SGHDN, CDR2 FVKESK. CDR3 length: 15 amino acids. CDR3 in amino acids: CASSPTGTFTYEQYF. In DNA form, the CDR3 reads TGTGCCAGCAGCCCCACCGGGACCTTTACCTACGAGCAGTACTTC.

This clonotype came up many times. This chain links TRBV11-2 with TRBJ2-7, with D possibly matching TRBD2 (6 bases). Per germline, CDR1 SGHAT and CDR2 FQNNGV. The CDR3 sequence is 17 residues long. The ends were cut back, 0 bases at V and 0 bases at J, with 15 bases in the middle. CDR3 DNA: TGTGCCAGCAGCTTAGAGTGGCGGGGAGGTCCCTCCTACGAGCAGTACTTC. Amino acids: CASSLEWRGGPSYEQYF. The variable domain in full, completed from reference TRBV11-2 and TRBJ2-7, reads EAGVAQSPRYKIIEKRQSVAFWCNPISGHATLYWYQQILGQGPKLLIQFQNNGVVDDSQLPKDRFSAERLKGVDSTLKIQPAKLEDSAVYLCASSLEWRGGPSYEQYFGPGTRLTVT.

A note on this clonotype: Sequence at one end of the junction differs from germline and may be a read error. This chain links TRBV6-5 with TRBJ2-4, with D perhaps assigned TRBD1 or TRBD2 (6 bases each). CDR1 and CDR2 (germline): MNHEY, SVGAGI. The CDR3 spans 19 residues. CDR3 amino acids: CASSYWALGQGRGEDIKYF. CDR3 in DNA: TGTGCCAGCAGTTACTGGGCACTGGGTCAGGGAAGGGGGGAGGACATTAAGTACTTC.

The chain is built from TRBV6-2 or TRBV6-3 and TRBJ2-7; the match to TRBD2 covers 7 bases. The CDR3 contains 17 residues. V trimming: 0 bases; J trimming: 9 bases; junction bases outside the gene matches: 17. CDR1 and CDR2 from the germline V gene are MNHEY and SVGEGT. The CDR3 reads CASSYSITGAGTMTQYF. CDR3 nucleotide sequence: TGTGCCAGCAGTTACTCGATCACAGGAGCGGGGACCATGACGCAGTACTTC.

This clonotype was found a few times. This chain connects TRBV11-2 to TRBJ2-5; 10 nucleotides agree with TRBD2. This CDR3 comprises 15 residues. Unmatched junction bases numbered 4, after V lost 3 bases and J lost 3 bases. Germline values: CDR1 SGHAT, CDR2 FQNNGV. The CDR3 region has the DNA TGTGCCAGCAGCTTCGGCGGACTAGCGGAAGAGACCCAGTACTTC. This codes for CASSFGGLAEETQYF.

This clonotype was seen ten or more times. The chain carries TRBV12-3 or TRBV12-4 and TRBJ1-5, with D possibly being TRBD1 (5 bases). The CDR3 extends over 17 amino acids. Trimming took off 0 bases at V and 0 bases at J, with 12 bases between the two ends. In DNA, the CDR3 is TGTGCCAGCAGTTTAGCCCCAGGGTGGTTTAGCAATCAGCCCCAGCATTTT. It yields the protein CASSLAPGWFSNQPQHF.

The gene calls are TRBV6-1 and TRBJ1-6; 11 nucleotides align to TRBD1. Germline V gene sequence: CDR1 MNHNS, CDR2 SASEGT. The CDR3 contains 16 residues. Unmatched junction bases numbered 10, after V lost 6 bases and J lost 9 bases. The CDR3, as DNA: TGTGCCAGCAGGACCCGCCGGGACAGGGGGGCTTCACCCCTCCACTTT. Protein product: CASRTRRDRGASPLHF.

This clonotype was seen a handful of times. The CDR3 is CASIRLLEQFF. In nucleotides, the CDR3 is TGTGCCAGCATCAGGTTGCTCGAGCAGTTCTTC. The V call is TRBV6-1, the J call TRBJ2-1, with D uncertain. The CDR3 totals 11 residues. Trimming stripped 7 bases from V and 10 bases from J, with 11 bases between. CDR1 MNHNS and CDR2 SASEGT come from the germline V gene.

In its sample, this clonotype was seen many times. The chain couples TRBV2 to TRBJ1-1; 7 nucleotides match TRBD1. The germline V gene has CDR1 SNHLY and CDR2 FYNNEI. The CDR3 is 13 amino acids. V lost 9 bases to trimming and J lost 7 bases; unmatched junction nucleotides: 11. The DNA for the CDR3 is TGTGCCAGTAACCGACAGGGTGGTAATGAAGCTTTCTTT. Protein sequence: CASNRQGGNEAFF.

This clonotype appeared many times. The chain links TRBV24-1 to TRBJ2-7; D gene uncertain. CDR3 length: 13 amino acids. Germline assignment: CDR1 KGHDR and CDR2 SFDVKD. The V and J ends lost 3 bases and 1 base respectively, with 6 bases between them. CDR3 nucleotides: TGTGCCACCAGTGATAGTTATTCCTACGAGCAGTACTTC. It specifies CATSDSYSYEQYF.

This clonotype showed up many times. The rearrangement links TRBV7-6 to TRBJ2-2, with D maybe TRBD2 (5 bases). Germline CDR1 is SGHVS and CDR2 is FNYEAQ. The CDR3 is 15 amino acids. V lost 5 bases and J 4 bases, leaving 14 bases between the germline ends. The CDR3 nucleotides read TGTGCCAGCAGCAAAACAGCGGAAATCACCGGGGAGCTGTTTTTT. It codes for CASSKTAEITGELFF.

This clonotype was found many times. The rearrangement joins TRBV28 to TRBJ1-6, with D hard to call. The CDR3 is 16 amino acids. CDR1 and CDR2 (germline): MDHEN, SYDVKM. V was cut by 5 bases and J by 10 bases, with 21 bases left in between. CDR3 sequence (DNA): TGTGCCAGCAGTCCTCCGCGGAGAGGTTATTCATCACCCCTCCACTTT. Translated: CASSPPRRGYSSPLHF.

This CDR3 reads CASSYRSGSIAGELFF. The CDR3 nucleotides are TGTGCCAGCAGCTACCGCAGCGGGAGTATCGCCGGGGAGCTGTTTTTT. The J gene is TRBJ2-2, the V gene TRBV3-1; 8 positions match TRBD2. The CDR3 consists of 16 residues. Germline assignment: CDR1 LGHDT and CDR2 YNNKEL (reference sequence). With 5 bases clipped from V and 6 bases from J, the junction kept 11 bases outside the gene matches. Drawing the rest from reference TRBV3-1 and TRBJ2-2, the complete variable domain is DTAVSQTPKYLVTQMGNDKSIKCEQNLGHDTMYWYKQDSKKFLKIMFSYNNKELIINETVPNRFSPKSPDKAHLNLHINSLELGDSAVYFCASSYRSGSIAGELFFGEGSRLTVL.

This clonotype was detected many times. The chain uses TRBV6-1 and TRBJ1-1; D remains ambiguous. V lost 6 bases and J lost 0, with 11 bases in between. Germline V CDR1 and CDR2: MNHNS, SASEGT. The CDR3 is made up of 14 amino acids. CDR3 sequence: CASSVSGLNTEAFF. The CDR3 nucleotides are TGTGCCAGCAGCGTTTCGGGATTGAACACTGAAGCTTTCTTT.

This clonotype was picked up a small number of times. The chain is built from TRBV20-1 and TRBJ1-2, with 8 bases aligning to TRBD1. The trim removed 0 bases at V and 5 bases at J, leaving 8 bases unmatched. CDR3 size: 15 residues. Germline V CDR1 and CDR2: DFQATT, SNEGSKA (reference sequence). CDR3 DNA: TGCAGTGCTAGAGACCCGGGACAGGATTATTATGGCTACACCTTC. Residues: CSARDPGQDYYGYTF.

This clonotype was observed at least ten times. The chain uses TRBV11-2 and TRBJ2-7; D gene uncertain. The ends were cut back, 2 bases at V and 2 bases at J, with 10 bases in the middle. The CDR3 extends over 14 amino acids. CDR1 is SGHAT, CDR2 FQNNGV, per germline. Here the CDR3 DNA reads TGTGCCAGCAGCTTATCCCATTCCGCCTACGAGCAGTACTTC. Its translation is CASSLSHSAYEQYF.

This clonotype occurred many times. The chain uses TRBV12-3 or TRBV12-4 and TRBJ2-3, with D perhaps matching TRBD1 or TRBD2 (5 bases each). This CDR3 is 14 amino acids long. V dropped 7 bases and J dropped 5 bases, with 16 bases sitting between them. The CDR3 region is CASTPGPVIDTQYF. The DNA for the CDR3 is TGTGCCAGCACCCCGGGACCCGTGATAGATACGCAGTATTTT.

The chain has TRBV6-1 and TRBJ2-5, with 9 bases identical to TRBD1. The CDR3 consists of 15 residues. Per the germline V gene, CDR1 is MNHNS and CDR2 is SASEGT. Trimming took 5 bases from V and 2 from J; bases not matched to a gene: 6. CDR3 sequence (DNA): TGTGCCAGCAGTCGGGGACAGGGAGGACAAGAGACCCAGTACTTC. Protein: CASSRGQGGQETQYF.

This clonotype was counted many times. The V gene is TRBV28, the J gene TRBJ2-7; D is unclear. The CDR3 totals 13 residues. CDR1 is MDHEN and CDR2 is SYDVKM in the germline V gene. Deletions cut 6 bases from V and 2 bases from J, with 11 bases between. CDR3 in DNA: TGTGCCAGCAGAGGACGGTTAACCTACGAGCAGTACTTC. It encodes CASRGRLTYEQYF.

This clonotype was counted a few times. In DNA form, the CDR3 reads TGTGCCAGCAGCCAAGCGGGGAAAGAGACCCAGTACTTC. Translating gives CASSQAGKETQYF. The chain has TRBV4-2 and TRBJ2-5, with a possible D match to TRBD2 (5 bases). Germline V CDR1 and CDR2: LGHNA, YNFKEQ. Trimming left V 1 base short and J 3 bases short, with 6 bases between. This CDR3 is 13 amino acids long.